This is a list of T cell receptor beta chains from one sample in a study of blood T cell repertoires in COVID-19. Clones were sequenced by immunoSEQ multiplex PCR, and TCRdb holds only the in-frame ones, with some missing. The sample yields 200,000 or so clones, roughly 79% seen once. The material sequenced was peripheral blood. The receptors derive from a woman aged 80 or older with COVID-19, enrolled during active disease. The CDR3 runs from the conserved cysteine through the conserved F or W. A D gene is named only where the DNA matches it firmly. Size is omitted from some rows. Given values are once, few, many or a class for expanded clones.

cdr3_nt cdr3_aa d_call j_call v_call clone_size
TGTGCCAGCAGCCGGGACAGGGGTCTCAGGATCGGTGGAAACACCATATATTTT CASSRDRGLRIGGNTIYF TRBD1 TRBJ1-3 TRBV7-9 once
TGCGCCAGCAGCTTCGGGGATAGCGGGTACAATGAGCAGTTCTTC CASSFGDSGYNEQFF TRBD2 TRBJ2-1 TRBV5-1 NA
TGTGCCAGCAGCTCGCGACTAGCGGGAGGCTACGAGCAGTACTTC CASSSRLAGGYEQYF TRBD2 TRBJ2-7 TRBV7-8 NA
TGTGCCAGCAGCTTATCCGTGGACTCTTACAATGAGCAGTTCTTC CASSLSVDSYNEQFF NA TRBJ2-1 TRBV7-6 NA
TGCAGCGTGAGGGACTTCGCCACAGATACGCAGTATTTT CSVRDFATDTQYF NA TRBJ2-3 TRBV29-1 NA
TGTGCCAGCAGTTACCAGGGGACCTACGAGCAGTACTTC CASSYQGTYEQYF NA TRBJ2-7 TRBV12-3/TRBV12-4 NA
TGCAGCGCCCAAAGCGGGACTAGCACAGATACGCAGTATTTT CSAQSGTSTDTQYF TRBD2 TRBJ2-3 TRBV29-1 NA
TGTGCCAGCAGACCGGACAGGGGCGACTATGGCTACACCTTC CASRPDRGDYGYTF TRBD1 TRBJ1-2 TRBV2 NA
NA CATSDFGEGEAFF NA TRBJ1-1 TRBV24-1 NA
TGCGCCAGCAGCCCTCAAACACAGGGGTCTTTCGGCTACACCTTC CASSPQTQGSFGYTF TRBD1 TRBJ1-2 TRBV4-3 NA